A selection of T cell receptor beta chains follows, all from one sample in a study of human T cells and chemical hapten exposure. From the RACE reads, TCRdb called clonotypes with MiXCR, one entry per CDR3 protein. This sample has over 95,000 distinct CDR3 sequences; around an eighth occur once, and the top ten carry approximately 2%. Sequenced here: whole blood, sampled in connection with sensitization to the hapten diphenylcyclopropenone (DPC). The source of these receptors is a woman between 40 and 50 years old with alopecia areata. Some clones in this sample may be carry-over from other donors' samples. Both conserved end residues are part of each CDR3. D genes are given only for firm matches. Size values are once, few and many counts, or a class for expanded clones, and some rows have none.

d_gene	abundance	j_gene	v_gene	CDR3nt	CDR3aa
NA	few	TRBJ2-7	TRBV20-1	TGCAGTCAGCCCAAGGAGGGGAGCGAGCAGTACTTC	CSQPKEGSEQYF
NA	few	TRBJ2-1	TRBV7-6	TGTGCCAGCAGCTTAGATCTCAGCTCCTACAATGAGCAGTTCTTC	CASSLDLSSYNEQFF
TRBD1	NA	TRBJ2-7	TRBV28	TGTGCCAGCAGTCCCCTGAGGGGGCGGGAGCAGTACTTC	CASSPLRGREQYF
NA	few	TRBJ2-3	TRBV11-3	TGTGCCAGCAGCTCCGGCCCCTCCACAGATACGCAGTATTTT	CASSSGPSTDTQYF
NA	many	TRBJ1-4	TRBV21-1	TGTGCCAGCAGCAATTGTGACAACCCATTGGACGAAAAACTGTTTTTT	CASSNCDNPLDEKLFF
NA	NA	TRBJ2-5	TRBV11-2	TGTGCCAGCAGCCCCGGGACCCTCGGCGAGACCCAGTACTTC	CASSPGTLGETQYF
TRBD1	many	TRBJ2-7	TRBV2	TGTGCCAGCAGTGGACAGGGGGCAGTCTACGAGCAGTACTTC	CASSGQGAVYEQYF
NA	NA	TRBJ2-7	TRBV6-2/TRBV6-3	TGTGCCAGCGCAAGAGGGGGAGCCTACGAGCAGTACTTC	CASARGGAYEQYF
TRBD1	many	TRBJ1-4	TRBV7-9	TGTGCCAGCAGCGAGGGGACAGGGAACGAAAAACTGTTTTTT	CASSEGTGNEKLFF
TRBD2	NA	TRBJ2-7	TRBV29-1	TGCAGCGTTGAGGGAGGGGCGGACTCCGCCTACGAGCAGTACTTC	CSVEGGADSAYEQYF
NA	NA	TRBJ2-4	TRBV28	TGTGCCAGCAGTTTTAGAGGGATGGCCAAAAACATTCAGTACTTC	CASSFRGMAKNIQYF
NA	few	TRBJ1-3	TRBV29-1	TGCAGCGTTGAGCATGACTCTGGAAACACCATATATTTT	CSVEHDSGNTIYF
TRBD1	many	TRBJ1-5	TRBV11-2	TGTGCCAGCAGCCTCAGCACAGGGGGCAATCAGCCCCAGCATTTT	CASSLSTGGNQPQHF
TRBD2	few	TRBJ2-3	TRBV5-4	TGTGCCAGCAGCCACGGACTAGTGGAAGATACGCAGTATTTT	CASSHGLVEDTQYF
TRBD2	NA	TRBJ2-5	TRBV28	TGTGCCAGCAGTCCTGATATGACTAGCGGGATACGGGAGACCCAGTACTTC	CASSPDMTSGIRETQYF
NA	NA	TRBJ2-1	TRBV10-1	TGCGCCAGCAGAGGCGACAGAATAGACCCTTACAATGAGCAGTTCTTC	CASRGDRIDPYNEQFF
NA	NA	TRBJ2-1	TRBV27	TGTGCCAGCAGTCCGTACCCTAGCGCCCAATCCTACAATGAGCAGTTCTTC	CASSPYPSAQSYNEQFF
NA	few	TRBJ1-2	TRBV12-2	TGTGCAAGTCGCCCCCAGCCCCCGGGGAGAGGGGAGGCTAACTATGGCTACACCTTC	CASRPQPPGRGEANYGYTF
TRBD2	few	TRBJ2-7	TRBV2	TGTGCCAGCAGTATTCTCGCGGGAGAGGGCGAGCAGTACTTC	CASSILAGEGEQYF
NA	few	TRBJ2-6	TRBV6-4	TGTGCCAGCAGTAAGGACGGAAACTCTGGGGCCAACGTCCTGACTTTC	CASSKDGNSGANVLTF
NA	few	TRBJ1-5	TRBV2	TGTGCCAGCAGTGCGGGCAGGGATCAGCCCCAGCATTTT	CASSAGRDQPQHF
NA	NA	TRBJ2-1	TRBV9	TGTGCCAGCAGCGTAGACTTTAACTCCTACAATGAGCAGTTCTTC	CASSVDFNSYNEQFF
NA	few	TRBJ2-1	TRBV6-2/TRBV6-3	TGTGCCAGCAGTGACCGAGGGCCCAGCTCCTACAATGAGCAGTTCTTC	CASSDRGPSSYNEQFF
NA	NA	TRBJ1-1	TRBV6-2/TRBV6-3	TGTGCCAGCAGTTACGATGGGGTTCCAAACACTGAAGCTTTCTTT	CASSYDGVPNTEAFF
TRBD2	many	TRBJ2-7	TRBV9	TGTGCCAGCAGCCCTCTTGCGGGAGCACCTTACGAGCAGTACTTC	CASSPLAGAPYEQYF
TRBD2	few	TRBJ2-1	TRBV5-4	TGTGCCAGCAGCGCCCCGACTAGCGGGAGATGGAATGAGCAGTTCTTC	CASSAPTSGRWNEQFF
TRBD1	few	TRBJ2-7	TRBV29-1	TGCAGCGTTGCGGACAGGGCCTACGAGCAGTACTTC	CSVADRAYEQYF
TRBD2	few	TRBJ2-2	TRBV6-2/TRBV6-3	TGTGCCAGCAGTTACTCGACACTAGCGGGAACCGGGGAGCTGTTTTTT	CASSYSTLAGTGELFF
NA	once	TRBJ1-1	TRBV28	TGTGCCAGCAGTACTCAGCGGGGGACTGAAGCTTTCTTT	CASSTQRGTEAFF
NA	few	TRBJ1-1	TRBV30	TGTGCCTGGAGTGTACCCAGGGACCTCACTGAAGCTTTCTTT	CAWSVPRDLTEAFF